This TCR beta chain was identified in a study of glioma-infiltrating T cells after dendritic cell vaccination. CDR3 length equals 14 residues. Germline V gene data show CDR1 as MNHEY and CDR2 as SVGAGI. V trimming: 6 bases; J trimming: 4 bases; junction bases outside the gene matches: 6. Isocitrate dehydrogenase mutation was absent in all glioblastoma patients. Libraries were prepared by immunoSEQ multiplex PCR; TCRdb keeps only in-frame clonotypes and omits some of them. This sample has 95,000 to 110,000 clones, with about four fifths found just once. The chain uses TRBV6-5 and TRBJ1-5; 7 bases match TRBD1. The receptor was isolated from a human donor with glioblastoma. Source: blood, taken before dendritic cell vaccination. CDR3 sequence (DNA): TGTGCCAGCAGACAGACAGGGCTAAATCAGCCCCAGCATTTT. Its translation: CASRQTGLNQPQHF.